This T cell receptor (beta chain) was sequenced for a study of CD8+ T cells in alopecia areata (dated by TCRdb to the late 2010s). Regarding the complete study: The treated patients, all with moderate-to-severe alopecia areata, were enrolled in an open-label pilot trial of oral tofacitinib given at 5 to 10 mg twice daily. Patients received tofacitinib for 6 to 18 months and were then followed off drug for 6 months to check for delayed response and recurrence. The SALT score, which quantifies the percentage of affected scalp surface area, was used to measure disease severity in treated patients. To study T cell clonal expansion in alopecia areata, the researchers applied high-throughput TCRbeta sequencing to both the C3H/HeJ mouse model and human patients. Human TCRbeta sequencing covered scalp tissue and sorted CD4+ and CD8+ peripheral blood T cells from patchy and totalis/universalis alopecia areata patients and healthy controls. Biopsies were taken from tofacitinib-treated patients at baseline and at 4 and 24 weeks of treatment, and a later scalp biopsy was taken in several of the tofacitinib-treated patients. Clonality in the scalp was compared among normal scalp (n=4), patchy alopecia areata scalp (n=8), and alopecia totalis/universalis scalp (n=8). RNA was extracted with the PAXgene miRNA kit for fixed scalp, the miRNeasy kit for PBMCs, and the RNeasy kit for mouse skin. TCRbeta CDR3 regions were amplified by immunoSEQ multiplex PCR with 35 Vbeta forward and 13 Jbeta reverse primers. General study outcomes and caveats: Scalp TCR repertoire analysis is complicated because resident alphabeta T cells in normal human skin are also sequenced, whereas mouse skin is dominated by gammadelta T cells. Because the treated cohort was small and had just a single nonresponder, larger studies are needed to establish links between baseline CD8+ expansion and response. Tofacitinib significantly lowered scalp clonality and the number of expanded CD8+ clones among the top 100 scalp clones. Shared TCR sequences between patients were less evident than in mice, which may be partly attributable to HLA diversity in the patient population. During tofacitinib treatment, many expanded lesional clones remained in scalp and blood, and this persistence may partly explain relapse after treatment is stopped. Compared with normal scalp, lesional scalp, particularly in alopecia totalis/universalis, had higher clonality and more expanded CD8+ clones, which suggests antigenic drive.

The time point label, read with the paper, signifies: around 26 weeks on oral tofacitinib. The sample's treatment or condition label is to be understood as: oral pan-JAK inhibitor, 5-10 mg twice daily. From alopecia areata patients, peripheral blood was collected along with lesional scalp punch biopsies. PBMCs were separated by density centrifugation and stained for CD3, CD4 and CD8, after which CD4+ and CD8+ T cells were sorted on a FACSAria. This clone was observed a handful of times. There is no known antigen for this receptor. No base quality information exists; no much larger clone differs at one position. Preparation of the library involved the immunoSEQ multiplex PCR assay. RNA was extracted from all samples and reverse transcribed into cDNA, which served as template for TCR sequencing. SuperScript III was used for first-strand cDNA synthesis, primed with a 2:1 mix of oligo-dT and random hexamers. A synthetic immune receptor repertoire was used to measure amplification bias, and any remaining bias was corrected computationally. The original pipeline was this. After raw reads were preprocessed to remove errors, the CDR3 was defined following IMGT conventions as running from the conserved cysteine to phenylalanine. To get clonality, Shannon entropy was normalized by log2 of the number of productive unique TCRs and the result was subtracted from 1. CD4 or CD8 identity of scalp clones was inferred by cross-referencing scalp TCRbeta sequences with sorted blood CD4 and CD8 repertoires. Here the immuneACCESS table is served through TCRdb, limited to in-frame sequences with V and J called. Missing clones are a known gap in these copies; in checked studies unresolved V genes cover under half, and the rest lacks a known reason. V and J calls and clone size are those listed in that table; D and trimming were worked out from the DNA. This sample lists approximately 160,000 clones; approximately 57% were detected once. 14% of the sample is in the top ten clones.

Inclusive of the bounding cysteine and phenylalanine, the CDR3 is 12 residues long. The CDR3 DNA has 36 bases and is translated from base 1. The junction shows trimming of 0 bases on V and 5 bases on J, plus 7 bases between the germline ends. CDR1 and CDR2 are drawn from the germline V gene (reference sequence): GTSNPN, SVGIG. The chain is made from TRBV30 and TRBJ1-1; no confident D gene assignment can be made. The sequence came from a human donor with alopecia areata. The sequenced sample was CD4+ T cells sorted from blood, obtained at week 24, from a patient treated with tofacitinib. The bases read TGTGCCTGGAGTGTTGGGGTTACTGAAGCTTTCTTT. It encodes CAWSVGVTEAFF.